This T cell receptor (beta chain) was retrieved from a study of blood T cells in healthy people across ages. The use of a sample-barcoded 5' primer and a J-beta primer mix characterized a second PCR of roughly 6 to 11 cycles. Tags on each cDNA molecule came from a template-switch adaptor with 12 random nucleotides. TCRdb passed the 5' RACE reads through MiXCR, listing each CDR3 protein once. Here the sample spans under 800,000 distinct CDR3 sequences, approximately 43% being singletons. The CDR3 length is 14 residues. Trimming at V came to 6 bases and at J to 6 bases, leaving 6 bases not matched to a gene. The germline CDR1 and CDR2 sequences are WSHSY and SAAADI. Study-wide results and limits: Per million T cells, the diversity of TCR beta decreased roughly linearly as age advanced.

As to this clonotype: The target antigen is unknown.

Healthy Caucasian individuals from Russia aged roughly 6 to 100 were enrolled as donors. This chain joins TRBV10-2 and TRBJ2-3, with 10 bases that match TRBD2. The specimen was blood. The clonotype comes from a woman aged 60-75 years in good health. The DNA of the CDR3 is TGCGCCAGCAGACCGGGACTAGCGAGGGATACGCAGTATTTT. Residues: CASRPGLARDTQYF.